This T cell receptor beta chain was recorded in a study of CD8+CD57+ T cells in acquired aplastic anemia. In the study overall: Sorted CD4+ and CD8+ cells yielded DNA averaging approximately 3 ug. Broader study findings: Patients had twenty-nine CD8+ CDR3 sequences in common with controls (the shared set).

Note on this clonotype: Antigen unknown.

For CDR3 and TCR beta VDJ profiling, genomic DNA was the template used. TCRdb called the reads again in MiXCR, with one record for every CDR3 protein. The table has 150,000 to 200,000 distinct CDR3 sequences, around half seen once. By flow cytometry, patients selected for sequencing had shown an expansion of CD8+CD57+ cells. Among the patients, all had severe acquired aplastic anemia. There was no therapy given to any patient before the blood sampling took place. CDR1 is LNHDA, CDR2 SQIVND, per germline (reference sequence). The CDR3 contains 13 residues. The germline V and J ends were trimmed by 7 bases and 7 bases, with 16 bases remaining between them.

This TCR was sampled from a human donor with aplastic anemia. This rearrangement joins TRBV19 to TRBJ2-5; unclear D gene. The sequenced sample consisted of sorted CD4+, CD8+, or CD8+CD57+ T cells (not recorded which) from PBMCs. The DNA for the CDR3 is TGTGCCAGTACAAGTGGTAGCCGGCGGACCCAGTACTTC. It is translated as CASTSGSRRTQYF.